Below, 2 T cell receptor beta chains from the same sample are listed, as sequenced in a study of OX40 agonist ivuxolimab in advanced cancers. Assay used: immunoSEQ multiplex PCR; TCRdb lists only in-frame clones, some missing. The sample carries approximately 58,000 clones, approximately 78% recorded once. This specimen consisted of CD4+ or CD8+ T cells sorted from blood, obtained in a trial of the OX40 agonist ivuxolimab. These receptors came from an adult with an advanced solid tumor such as melanoma, head and neck, liver or kidney cancer.

The V and J genes are TRBV29-1 and TRBJ2-5; 14 nucleotides line up with TRBD2. Trimming took 5 bases from V and 4 from J; bases not matched to a gene: 6. Germline assignment: CDR1 SQVTM and CDR2 ANQGSEA. This CDR3 contains 15 residues. The CDR3 sequence: CSVWTSGGILETQYF. The DNA of the CDR3 is TGCAGCGTTTGGACTAGCGGGGGGATTTTAGAGACCCAGTACTTC.

Written as DNA, the CDR3 is TGCGCCAGCAACGTGGGGGGGCCCGCAGAGACCCAGTACTTC. Translated, it gives CASNVGGPAETQYF. The J gene is TRBJ2-5, the V gene TRBV5-1; possible D gene TRBD2, 7 bases. The CDR3 runs 14 residues. V was shortened by 6 bases and J by 4 bases, with 16 bases between the two germline ends. Germline CDR1 SGHRS, CDR2 YFSETQ.